These T cell receptor beta chains were read from a single sample in a study of shared clonotypes between healthy human individuals. Using immunoSEQ multiplex PCR, the repertoire was profiled, and TCRdb retains in-frame clones only, with some absent. The sample includes about 680,000 clones, 74% seen only once; the top ten take approximately 1.8%. The sample taken for sequencing was memory CD4+ T cells sorted from blood. The receptors here all came from a woman under 40 in good health. The CDR3 runs from the conserved cysteine through the conserved F or W. D genes are given only for firm matches. The listing skips clone size in some rows; elsewhere it reads once, few, many or a size class.

v_call: TRBV6-1; d_call: -; clone_size: few; j_call: TRBJ1-1; cdr3_nt: TGTGCCAGCAGCCACACAGAGAACACTGAAGCTTTCTTT; cdr3_aa: CASSHTENTEAFF
v_call: TRBV29-1; d_call: TRBD2; clone_size: -; j_call: TRBJ2-1; cdr3_nt: TGCAGCGTTGAGGTAGCGGGAGAAGATAGTCATGAGCAGTTCTTC; cdr3_aa: CSVEVAGEDSHEQFF
v_call: TRBV2; d_call: TRBD1; clone_size: -; j_call: TRBJ1-2; cdr3_nt: TGTGCCAGCAGTTACAACACAGGGGGAGGCTTTGGCTACACCTTC; cdr3_aa: CASSYNTGGGFGYTF
v_call: TRBV6-1; d_call: TRBD1; clone_size: -; j_call: TRBJ2-7; cdr3_nt: TGTGCCAGCAGCATGGGACAGGACCCTTACGAGCAGTACTTC; cdr3_aa: CASSMGQDPYEQYF
v_call: TRBV5-4; d_call: -; clone_size: -; j_call: TRBJ2-2; cdr3_nt: TGTGCCAGCAGCTTAATGGTCGGCGGCGGGGAGCTGTTTTTT; cdr3_aa: CASSLMVGGGELFF
v_call: TRBV10-3; d_call: TRBD2; clone_size: once; j_call: TRBJ2-5; cdr3_nt: TGTGCCATCAGTGTGCAACTAGCGGGAGGGCAAGAGACCCAGTACTTC; cdr3_aa: CAISVQLAGGQETQYF
v_call: TRBV30; d_call: -; clone_size: few; j_call: TRBJ1-2; cdr3_nt: TGTGCCTGGAGTGAACAGGGTTTCTATGGCTACACCTTC; cdr3_aa: CAWSEQGFYGYTF
v_call: TRBV2; d_call: -; clone_size: -; j_call: TRBJ2-7; cdr3_nt: TGTGCCAGCAGCGAGATCAGGGACTACGAGCAGTACTTC; cdr3_aa: CASSEIRDYEQYF
v_call: TRBV30; d_call: -; clone_size: few; j_call: TRBJ1-1; cdr3_nt: TGTGCCTGGACCCCTCGGGGGCGGGAGAACACTGAAGCTTTCTTT; cdr3_aa: CAWTPRGRENTEAFF
v_call: TRBV10-2; d_call: -; clone_size: -; j_call: TRBJ1-1; cdr3_nt: TGCGCCACCATGTCAGCAGACACTGAAGCTTTCTTT; cdr3_aa: CATMSADTEAFF
v_call: TRBV19; d_call: -; clone_size: -; j_call: TRBJ1-2; cdr3_nt: TGTGCCAGTGCTAGGACAGAACCTAACTATGGCTACACCTTC; cdr3_aa: CASARTEPNYGYTF
v_call: TRBV28; d_call: -; clone_size: -; j_call: TRBJ1-1; cdr3_nt: TGTGCCAGCGTGGCAGGGATGGGGGCTGAAGCTTTCTTT; cdr3_aa: CASVAGMGAEAFF
v_call: TRBV25-1; d_call: -; clone_size: many; j_call: TRBJ2-1; cdr3_nt: TGTGCCAGCAGTGTACACAATGAGCAGTTCTTC; cdr3_aa: CASSVHNEQFF
v_call: TRBV7-8; d_call: -; clone_size: -; j_call: TRBJ1-5; cdr3_nt: TGTGCCAGCACCGGCGGTAGCGGTCAGCCCCAGCATTTT; cdr3_aa: CASTGGSGQPQHF
v_call: TRBV19; d_call: TRBD1; clone_size: -; j_call: TRBJ2-7; cdr3_nt: TGTGCCAGTAGTGGGACAGGTCGATCCTACGAGCAGTACTTC; cdr3_aa: CASSGTGRSYEQYF
v_call: TRBV5-5; d_call: -; clone_size: -; j_call: TRBJ1-5; cdr3_nt: TGTGCCAGCAGCTTTGATCCAGGGCAGCCCCAGCATTTT; cdr3_aa: CASSFDPGQPQHF
v_call: TRBV10-2; d_call: -; clone_size: -; j_call: TRBJ2-5; cdr3_nt: TGCGCCACTACGGACATCCAAGAGACCCAGTACTTC; cdr3_aa: CATTDIQETQYF
v_call: TRBV11-2; d_call: TRBD1; clone_size: -; j_call: TRBJ2-3; cdr3_nt: TGTGCCAGCAGCTCGGGACAGGGGGCAGCAGATACGCAGTATTTT; cdr3_aa: CASSSGQGAADTQYF
v_call: TRBV18; d_call: TRBD2; clone_size: -; j_call: TRBJ2-7; cdr3_nt: TGTGCCAGCTCACCTAGACTAGCATCCTACGAGCAGTACTTC; cdr3_aa: CASSPRLASYEQYF
v_call: TRBV4-1; d_call: -; clone_size: -; j_call: TRBJ1-1; cdr3_nt: TGCGCCAGCAGCCAAGGTGGGAGAGAAAGAGTTGAAGCTTTCTTT; cdr3_aa: CASSQGGRERVEAFF
v_call: TRBV18; d_call: -; clone_size: -; j_call: TRBJ2-3; cdr3_nt: TGTGCCAGCTCACCAGGATTAGCGAGCCGGGGGGATACGCAGTATTTT; cdr3_aa: CASSPGLASRGDTQYF
v_call: TRBV6-5; d_call: -; clone_size: -; j_call: TRBJ2-7; cdr3_nt: TGTGCCAGCAGCAGCATGAAAAGCTCCTACGAGCAGTACTTC; cdr3_aa: CASSSMKSSYEQYF
v_call: TRBV4-1; d_call: TRBD2; clone_size: few; j_call: TRBJ2-2; cdr3_nt: TGCGCCAGCAGCCAAGCCCGCGGGAGACGTAACACCGGGGAGCTGTTTTTT; cdr3_aa: CASSQARGRRNTGELFF
v_call: TRBV5-1; d_call: TRBD1; clone_size: -; j_call: TRBJ1-1; cdr3_nt: TGCGCCAGCAGCTCGGGACAGGGGACGAACACTGAAGCTTTCTTT; cdr3_aa: CASSSGQGTNTEAFF
v_call: TRBV18; d_call: -; clone_size: -; j_call: TRBJ1-1; cdr3_nt: TGTGCCAGCTCACCTCCTGAAGGGACTGAAGCTTTCTTT; cdr3_aa: CASSPPEGTEAFF
v_call: TRBV6-1; d_call: -; clone_size: -; j_call: TRBJ1-1; cdr3_nt: TGTGCCAGCAGTGAAGCAGGCAGGGGCCCGAACACTGAAGCTTTCTTT; cdr3_aa: CASSEAGRGPNTEAFF
v_call: TRBV6-5; d_call: -; clone_size: -; j_call: TRBJ2-2; cdr3_nt: TGTGCCAGCAGTTACAGCTCAGGGGTCACCGGGGAGCTGTTTTTT; cdr3_aa: CASSYSSGVTGELFF
v_call: TRBV23-1; d_call: TRBD2; clone_size: few; j_call: TRBJ2-7; cdr3_nt: TGCGCCAGCAGTCAAACCGGGACTAGCGGGAGGAACGAGCAGTACTTC; cdr3_aa: CASSQTGTSGRNEQYF
v_call: TRBV9; d_call: TRBD2; clone_size: -; j_call: TRBJ2-1; cdr3_nt: TGTGCCAGCAGCGTAGAGGGCGGGAGAGTGCACAATGAGCAGTTCTTC; cdr3_aa: CASSVEGGRVHNEQFF
v_call: TRBV25-1; d_call: -; clone_size: -; j_call: TRBJ1-2; cdr3_nt: TGTGCCAGCAGTGCTACAGGGAACTATGGCTACACCTTC; cdr3_aa: CASSATGNYGYTF
v_call: TRBV7-8; d_call: -; clone_size: -; j_call: TRBJ2-2; cdr3_nt: TGTGCCAGCAGGCTAGTAAAGGCTAACACCGGGGAGCTGTTTTTT; cdr3_aa: CASRLVKANTGELFF
v_call: TRBV5-1; d_call: TRBD2; clone_size: -; j_call: TRBJ2-1; cdr3_nt: TGCGCCAGCAGCTCGACTAGCGGGAGGAGAAATGAGCAGTTCTTC; cdr3_aa: CASSSTSGRRNEQFF
v_call: TRBV6-5; d_call: -; clone_size: few; j_call: TRBJ2-5; cdr3_nt: TGTGCCAGCAGTTACTCCTGGGCGGGCGTATATGAGACCCAGTACTTC; cdr3_aa: CASSYSWAGVYETQYF
v_call: TRBV14; d_call: TRBD1; clone_size: -; j_call: TRBJ2-1; cdr3_nt: TGTGCCAGCAGCCAAAGGGGGCTGGGTTACAATGAGCAGTTCTTC; cdr3_aa: CASSQRGLGYNEQFF
v_call: TRBV6-1; d_call: -; clone_size: -; j_call: TRBJ2-2; cdr3_nt: TGTGCCAGCATTGGACAGTGGAACACCGGGGAGCTGTTTTTT; cdr3_aa: CASIGQWNTGELFF
v_call: TRBV6-5; d_call: TRBD2; clone_size: -; j_call: TRBJ2-1; cdr3_nt: TGTGCCAGCAGTTCAAGGACTAGCGGATCCAATGAGCAGTTCTTC; cdr3_aa: CASSSRTSGSNEQFF
v_call: TRBV28; d_call: -; clone_size: -; j_call: TRBJ2-3; cdr3_nt: TGTGCCAGCAGTCCATTGGGGTTAGCGAGCACAGATACGCAGTATTTT; cdr3_aa: CASSPLGLASTDTQYF
v_call: TRBV28; d_call: -; clone_size: -; j_call: TRBJ2-5; cdr3_nt: TGTGCCAGCAGACCGACGAATCGGGTGGAGACCCAGTACTTC; cdr3_aa: CASRPTNRVETQYF
v_call: TRBV6-6; d_call: -; clone_size: -; j_call: TRBJ2-7; cdr3_nt: TGTGCCAGCAGTATAACAGGGCACCTTTCCTACGAGCAGTACTTC; cdr3_aa: CASSITGHLSYEQYF
v_call: TRBV27; d_call: -; clone_size: once; j_call: TRBJ2-5; cdr3_nt: TGTGCCAGCAGCTCCCCTCCAGGGTCTGAGACCCAGTACTTC; cdr3_aa: CASSSPPGSETQYF
v_call: TRBV10-3; d_call: TRBD2; clone_size: few; j_call: TRBJ2-3; cdr3_nt: TGTGCCATCAGTGCTGGGACTAGCGGGGCCACAGATACGCAGTATTTT; cdr3_aa: CAISAGTSGATDTQYF